This TCR beta chain was documented in a study of blood T cell repertoires in COVID-19. As processed by the authors: Amplifying reference gene primers gave estimates of nucleated cell counts. Only in-frame clones appear in the TCRdb table, and some are missing; sequencing was by immunoSEQ multiplex PCR. V, J and clone size are taken as reported in that table, and D and trimming were inferred from the DNA itself. The table includes 140,000 to 150,000 clones, approximately 84% detected once. V was pared by 5 bases and J by 3 bases, with 11 bases of the junction left unmatched. Looked up from germline, CDR1 is SGHTA and CDR2 is FQGNSA. CDR3 size: 16 residues.

The receptor was derived from a woman aged 60-75 years with acute or convalescent COVID-19. Sequenced material: peripheral blood. The chain has TRBV7-2 and TRBJ1-2; 8 bases match TRBD1. The chain's CDR3 is CASSPTSRGRDYGYTF. In DNA form, the CDR3 reads TGTGCCAGCAGCCCGACGAGCAGGGGGCGTGACTATGGCTACACCTTC.